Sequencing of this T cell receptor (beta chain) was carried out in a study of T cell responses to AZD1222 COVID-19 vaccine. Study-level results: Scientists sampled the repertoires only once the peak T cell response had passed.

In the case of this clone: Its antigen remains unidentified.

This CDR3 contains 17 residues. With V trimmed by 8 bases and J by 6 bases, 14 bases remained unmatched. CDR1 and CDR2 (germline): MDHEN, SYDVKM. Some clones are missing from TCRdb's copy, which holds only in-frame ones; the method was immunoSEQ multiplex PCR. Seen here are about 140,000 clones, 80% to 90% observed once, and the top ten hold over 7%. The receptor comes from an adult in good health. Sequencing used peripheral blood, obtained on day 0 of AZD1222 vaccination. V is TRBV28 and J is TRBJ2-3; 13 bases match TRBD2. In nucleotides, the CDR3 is TGTGCCAGCCGAGGGACTAGCGGGGCGACGGGTGGTGATACGCAGTATTTT. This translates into CASRGTSGATGGDTQYF.